This is a list of T cell receptor beta chains from one sample in a study of cytomegalovirus exposure and HLA in healthy donors. Assay used: immunoSEQ multiplex PCR; TCRdb lists only in-frame clones, some missing. The data show 120,000 or so clones, 75% to 90% seen once. Material: PBMCs. These receptors were collected from a middle-aged man in good health and CMV-seronegative. Both conserved end residues are part of each CDR3. Each record gives: D gene, J gene, V gene, clone size, CDR3 protein, CDR3 DNA. The D gene is left open where the match is weak. Rows give clone size only sometimes, using once, few, many, or a class for an expanded clone.

TRBD1,TRBJ1-1,TRBV4-2,-,CASSREETGLMNTEAFF,TGTGCCAGCAGCCGGGAAGAGACAGGGCTCATGAACACTGAAGCTTTCTTT
-,TRBJ1-2,TRBV29-1,-,CSAGGGLGGYTF,TGCAGCGCCGGGGGGGGTCTCGGTGGCTACACCTTC
-,TRBJ1-6,TRBV28,-,CASGRLGNSPLHF,TGTGCCAGCGGGAGATTAGGCAATTCACCCCTCCACTTT
-,TRBJ2-2,TRBV5-1,few,CASSLGGTSNTGELFF,TGCGCCAGCAGCTTGGGAGGTACATCGAACACCGGGGAGCTGTTTTTT
TRBD1,TRBJ1-5,TRBV25-1,-,CASSVGTGGNQPQHF,TGTGCCAGCAGTGTGGGGACAGGGGGCAATCAGCCCCAGCATTTT
-,TRBJ2-5,TRBV5-1,-,CASSLAGDQETQYF,TGCGCCAGCAGCTTGGCGGGAGACCAAGAGACCCAGTACTTC
-,TRBJ2-1,TRBV15,-,CATSRTSGYYNEQFF,TGTGCCACCAGCAGGACCAGCGGGTACTACAATGAGCAGTTCTTC
-,TRBJ1-2,TRBV27,-,CASSRKGGPPYGYTF,TGTGCCAGCTCTCGCAAGGGGGGGCCTCCTTATGGCTACACCTTC
TRBD1,TRBJ2-2,TRBV10-3,-,CATQTGGANTGELFF,TGTGCCACCCAGACAGGGGGAGCGAACACCGGGGAGCTGTTTTTT
TRBD1,TRBJ1-4,TRBV5-1,once,CASSFGQGGTNEKLFF,TGCGCCAGCAGCTTTGGACAGGGAGGGACTAATGAAAAACTGTTTTTT